This TCR beta chain was captured in a study of CD8 T cells in ankylosing spondylitis. The germline V gene has CDR1 DFQATT and CDR2 SNEGSKA (reference sequence). This CDR3 has 14 residues. The V and J ends lost 4 bases and 2 bases respectively, with 15 bases between them. Findings and limits, study-wide: Disease-linked clones proved CD8+ and comparatively uncommon in peripheral blood. Fewer than 10 highly homologous variants made up a TCR beta motif that seemed to typify ankylosing spondylitis blood.

The sample holds many counts of this clonotype. Its cognate antigen is unknown. Molecular-barcoded quantitative 5'-RACE produced these TCR beta libraries. TCRdb redid the calling of the 5' RACE reads with MiXCR, one entry per CDR3 protein. The sample records 150,000 to 200,000 distinct CDR3 sequences, over 10% being singletons. Sequencing was performed on blood, either unsorted or a sorted T cell fraction (not recorded which). The V and J genes are TRBV20-1 and TRBJ2-7; D may be TRBD1 (5 bases). This receptor was taken from a female donor with ankylosing spondylitis or in good health (not recorded which). For the CDR3, the DNA is TGCAGTGCTAAGGGGCCCAACCGCGCCTACGAGCAGTACTTC. Protein: CSAKGPNRAYEQYF.